Below are 23 T cell receptor beta chains sequenced from a single sample in a study of blood T cell repertoires in COVID-19. Sequenced by immunoSEQ multiplex PCR; TCRdb stores in-frame clones only, minus some. The sample records 150,000 to 200,000 clones, around 90% being singletons. The sequencing input was peripheral blood. The receptors stem from a woman between 50 and 59 years old with acute or convalescent COVID-19.

This clone was detected only once. The J gene is TRBJ2-1, the V gene TRBV5-1; 7 bases are a match to TRBD2. V shed 3 bases, J shed 6 bases, and the junction held 12 bases outside the gene matches. From germline, CDR1 is SGHRS and CDR2 YFSETQ. This CDR3 is 16 amino acids long. CDR3 bases: TGCGCCAGCAGCTGGGTGAGCGCTAGCGGACTCAATGAGCAGTTCTTC. Translating gives CASSWVSASGLNEQFF. The variable domain in full, completed from reference TRBV5-1 and TRBJ2-1, reads KAGVTQTPRYLIKTRGQQVTLSCSPISGHRSVSWYQQTPGQGLQFLFEYFSETQRNKGNFPGRFSGRQFSNSRSEMNVSTLELGDSALYLCASSWVSASGLNEQFFGPGTRLTVL.

The chain uses TRBV27 and TRBJ1-2; possibly TRBD1 for D (5 bases). CDR1 MNHEY and CDR2 SMNVEV come from the germline V gene (reference sequence). V shed 2 bases and J shed 2 bases, with 12 bases lying between them. The CDR3 contains 15 residues. The CDR3 coding sequence is TGTGCCAGCAGTTTACAGGGCGCGACCAACTATGGCTACACCTTC. Translating gives CASSLQGATNYGYTF.

The rearrangement uses TRBV18 and TRBJ2-7; a possible D gene is TRBD2 (5 bases). CDR1 and CDR2 (germline): KGHSH, LQKENI. Trimming removed 6 bases at V and 4 bases at J, with 22 bases between. This CDR3 spans 16 amino acids. The CDR3 reads CASSPQTGKVLYEQYF. The DNA for the CDR3 is TGTGCCAGCTCCCCCCAAACGGGAAAAGTTCTGTACGAGCAGTACTTC.

The V call is TRBV6-5, the J call TRBJ2-5; 11 nucleotides align to TRBD2. The CDR3 runs 15 residues. Germline V lookup: CDR1 MNHEY, CDR2 SVGAGI. Trimming removed 6 bases from V and 5 bases from J; junction bases left unmatched: 8. CDR3 sequence reads: CASSHGTSGGETQYF. DNA for the CDR3: TGTGCCAGCAGCCACGGGACTAGCGGAGGGGAGACCCAGTACTTC.

The sample holds one count of this clone. The V call is TRBV19, the J call TRBJ1-2; D not certain. Between the trimmed V and J ends, which lost 6 bases and 4 bases, there was a span of 12 bases. The CDR3 extends over 13 amino acids. The V gene's germline CDR1 is LNHDA and CDR2 SQIVND (reference sequence). The CDR3 region has the DNA TGTGCCAGTAGGGCCGGGAGTATCTATGGCTACACCTTC. This sequence encodes CASRAGSIYGYTF.

The rearrangement links TRBV10-3 to TRBJ1-4; D is unclear. From germline, CDR1 is ENHRY and CDR2 SYGVKD. V lost 2 bases to trimming and J lost 0 bases, with 4 bases between them. This CDR3 is built from 14 residues. CDR3 nucleotides: TGTGCCATCAGTGAGACAGCAACTAATGAAAAACTGTTTTTT. This codes for CAISETATNEKLFF.

V is TRBV27 and J is TRBJ1-1; the D gene is possibly TRBD1 (5 bases). The length of the CDR3 is 15 residues. Germline V gene lookup returns CDR1 MNHEY and CDR2 SMNVEV (reference sequence). The V and J ends lost 7 bases and 4 bases respectively, with 19 bases between them. The chain's CDR3 is CASTSGRVAGTEAFF. CDR3 sequence (DNA): TGTGCCAGCACCTCAGGCAGGGTAGCTGGCACTGAAGCTTTCTTT.

The V gene is TRBV18, the J gene TRBJ1-1, with 7 bases that match TRBD1. The CDR3 consists of 16 residues. The ends lost 3 bases at V and 4 bases at J; junction bases unmatched: 11. Germline assignment: CDR1 KGHSH and CDR2 LQKENI. CDR3 residues: CASSPLGDSKITEAFF. The CDR3 nucleotides read TGTGCCAGCTCACCCTTGGGGGACAGCAAGATCACTGAAGCTTTCTTT.

The rearrangement uses TRBV6-5 and TRBJ2-3, with 7 bases fitting TRBD1. Trimming at V came to 8 bases and at J to 5 bases, leaving 13 bases not matched to a gene. This CDR3 contains 15 residues. The germline gives CDR1 MNHEY, CDR2 SVGAGI. CDR3 residues: CASSPRVTGVDTQYF. The DNA of the CDR3 is TGTGCCAGCTCTCCGCGCGTCACAGGGGTAGATACGCAGTATTTT.

The chain carries TRBV7-2 and TRBJ2-7, with 9 nucleotides matching TRBD1. The trim removed 5 bases at V and 4 bases at J, leaving 6 bases unmatched. The CDR3 loop spans 14 amino acids. Germline assignment: CDR1 SGHTA and CDR2 FQGNSA. CDR3 region: CASSPGTGHYEQYF. CDR3 DNA sequence: TGTGCCAGCAGCCCCGGGACAGGGCATTACGAGCAGTACTTC.

This clone has just one count. The V call is TRBV30, the J call TRBJ2-7, with 10 bases fitting TRBD2. Trimming cost V 3 bases and J 6 bases; bases outside gene matches: 5. Germline CDR1 is GTSNPN and CDR2 is SVGIG (reference sequence). This CDR3 has 13 residues. The CDR3 DNA reads TGTGCCTGGAGAGGGCTAGCGGGAGTCGAGCAGTACTTC. Translating gives CAWRGLAGVEQYF.

The CDR3 nucleotides read TGCAGTGCTAGTCCGATTTCTAGTAGTATAGTCCCGGGACAGGTAAACACTGAAGCTTTCTTT. This translates into CSASPISSSIVPGQVNTEAFF. The chain employs TRBV20-1 and TRBJ1-1; 8 bases fit TRBD1. The germline V gene encodes CDR1 DFQATT and CDR2 SNEGSKA (reference sequence). Trimming at V came to 3 bases and at J to 2 bases, leaving 26 bases not matched to a gene. The CDR3 covers 21 residues.

The CDR3 region is CASSQTGSSYNEQFF. CDR3 coding DNA: TGTGCCAGCAGTCAGACAGGTAGCTCCTACAATGAGCAGTTCTTC. V gene TRBV6-5 combines with J gene TRBJ2-1, with D tentatively TRBD1 (6 bases). The length of the CDR3 is 15 residues. The ends were cut back, 5 bases at V and 0 bases at J, with 11 bases in the middle. Germline V lookup: CDR1 MNHEY, CDR2 SVGAGI.

The V call is TRBV6-2 or TRBV6-3, the J call TRBJ2-7; TRBD2 matches 10 bases. CDR1 is MNHEY and CDR2 is SVGEGT in the germline V gene. Trimming removed 5 bases from V and 2 bases from J; junction bases left unmatched: 6. The CDR3 sequence is 15 residues long. The CDR3 loop is CASSDSGGRTYEQYF. CDR3 sequence (DNA): TGTGCCAGCAGTGATAGCGGGGGGAGGACCTACGAGCAGTACTTC.

The rearrangement uses TRBV25-1 and TRBJ2-2; weak D call: TRBD1 (5 bases). Per germline, CDR1 MGHDK and CDR2 SYGVNS. CDR3 length: 15 amino acids. Trimming took off 3 bases at V and 1 base at J, with 9 bases between the two ends. The DNA of the CDR3 is TGTGCCAGCAGTGAGACAGTCAAGAACACCGGGGAGCTGTTTTTT. It specifies CASSETVKNTGELFF.

CDR3 nucleotide sequence: TGTGCCAGCAGCGTACCCCGGGGAGGGGCTCTTAACTATGGCTACACCTTC. Amino acids: CASSVPRGGALNYGYTF. The chain uses TRBV9 and TRBJ1-2, with a weak D call TRBD1 (5 bases). Germline V gives CDR1 SGDLS, CDR2 YYNGEE. Between the trimmed V and J ends, which lost 1 base and 1 base, there was a span of 17 bases. The CDR3 is made up of 17 amino acids. The whole variable domain, filled in from reference TRBV9 and TRBJ1-2, reads DSGVTQTPKHLITATGQRVTLRCSPRSGDLSVYWYQQSLDQGLQFLIQYYNGEERAKGNILERFSAQQFPDLHSELNLSSLELGDSALYFCASSVPRGGALNYGYTFGSGTRLTVV.

The chain has TRBV9 and TRBJ1-2, with TRBD1 identical over 7 bases. Germline V gene lookup returns CDR1 SGDLS and CDR2 YYNGEE. The V gene end was trimmed by 4 bases and the J gene end by 5 bases; junction bases not matched to a gene: 8. The CDR3 runs 14 residues. Written as DNA, the CDR3 is TGTGCCAGCAGCCCCGCCGACAGGGCGTATGGCTACACCTTC. Translated, it gives CASSPADRAYGYTF. Full variable domain (rest looked up from reference TRBV9 and TRBJ1-2): DSGVTQTPKHLITATGQRVTLRCSPRSGDLSVYWYQQSLDQGLQFLIQYYNGEERAKGNILERFSAQQFPDLHSELNLSSLELGDSALYFCASSPADRAYGYTFGSGTRLTVV.

V and J are TRBV7-2 and TRBJ2-1; TRBD2 matches at 7 bases. The trim removed 10 bases at V and 1 base at J, leaving 10 bases unmatched. Germline V lookup: CDR1 SGHTA, CDR2 FQGNSA. The CDR3 sequence is 15 residues long. CDR3 sequence: CATREGVSSYNEQFF. In DNA form, the CDR3 reads TGTGCCACCAGGGAGGGAGTGTCATCCTACAATGAGCAGTTCTTC.

The chain combines TRBV6-5 with TRBJ2-5, with 7 bases fitting TRBD2. Germline V CDR1 and CDR2: MNHEY, SVGAGI. The CDR3 length is 13 residues. The J segment lost 5 bases and the V segment lost 6 bases, leaving 6 bases of the junction unmatched. Here the CDR3 reads CASSGLGGETQYF. The CDR3, as DNA: TGTGCCAGCAGCGGACTAGGTGGGGAGACCCAGTACTTC.

The chain uses TRBV20-1 and TRBJ1-2, with a possible D match to TRBD1 (5 bases). This CDR3 has 10 residues. Trimming cost V 3 bases and J 7 bases, with 6 bases left between them. CDR1 DFQATT and CDR2 SNEGSKA come from the germline V gene (reference sequence). The CDR3 region has the DNA TGCAGTGCTAGCGGGGGTGGCTACACCTTC. This codes for CSASGGGYTF.

The rearrangement uses TRBV6-5 and TRBJ1-6, with D maybe TRBD1 (6 bases). The CDR3 runs to 12 residues. Germline lookup yields CDR1 MNHEY and CDR2 SVGAGI. Deletions cut 11 bases from V and 5 bases from J, with 10 bases between. The CDR3 region is CASRQDNSPLHF. The CDR3 DNA reads as TGTGCCTCCCGACAGGATAATTCACCCCTCCACTTT.

V usage is TRBV10-2 and J usage is TRBJ2-1; a weak D match, TRBD2 (10 bases). Germline CDR1 and CDR2: WSHSY and SAAADI. V lost 6 bases and J 9 bases, leaving 30 bases between the germline ends. The CDR3 loop spans 18 amino acids. CDR3 DNA sequence: TGCGCCAGCAGCAGGACAGGGGAAGCGGTAGCGGGAGGTGGTGAGCAGTTCTTC. Amino acids: CASSRTGEAVAGGGEQFF.

This chain connects TRBV7-2 to TRBJ1-2; D possibly corresponds to TRBD1 (5 bases). Trimming removed 1 base from V and 8 bases from J, with 17 bases in between. CDR3 length: 15 amino acids. CDR1 and CDR2 (germline): SGHTA, FQGNSA. The CDR3, as DNA: TGTGCCAGCAGCTTAGTGGGGCAGAGCCTCTTGGGCTACACCTTC. Its translation is CASSLVGQSLLGYTF.